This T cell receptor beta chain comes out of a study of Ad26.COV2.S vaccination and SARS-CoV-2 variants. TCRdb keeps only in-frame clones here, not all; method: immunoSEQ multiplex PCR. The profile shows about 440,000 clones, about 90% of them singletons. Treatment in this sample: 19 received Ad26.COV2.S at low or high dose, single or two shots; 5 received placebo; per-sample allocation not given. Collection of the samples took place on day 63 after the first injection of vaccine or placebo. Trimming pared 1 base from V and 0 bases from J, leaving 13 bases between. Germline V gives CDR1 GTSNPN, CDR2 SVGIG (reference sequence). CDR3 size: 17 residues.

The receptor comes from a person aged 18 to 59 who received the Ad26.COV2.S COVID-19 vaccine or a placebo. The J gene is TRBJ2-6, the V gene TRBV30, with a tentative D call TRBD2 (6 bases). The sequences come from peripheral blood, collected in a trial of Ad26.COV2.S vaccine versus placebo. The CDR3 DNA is TGTGCCTGGAGTGAGGTTTGGGGGGTCTCTGGGGCCAACGTCCTGACTTTC. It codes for CAWSEVWGVSGANVLTF.